The clone carrying this TCR beta chain has a count of ten or more. What it recognizes is unknown. Germline assignment: CDR1 SGHRS and CDR2 YFSETQ. Trimming pared 0 bases from V and 4 bases from J, leaving 10 bases between. This CDR3 region has 14 residues. The sample originates from a study of identical twins. Study-level results: Out-of-frame alpha sequences common to twins were enriched for low generation probability.

One entry per CDR3 protein, called by TCRdb with MiXCR from the 5' RACE reads. The sample lists about 340,000 distinct CDR3 sequences; 12% were seen once. The sample was also linked to a second study, of yellow fever vaccine responses in identical twins.

This clonotype was obtained from a woman between 18 and 29 years old in good health. The sequencing sample was made of CD8+ T cells sorted from blood. J is TRBJ1-1 and V is TRBV5-1; no clear D gene. The CDR3 is CASSLEPGSTEAFF. CDR3 nucleotides: TGCGCCAGCAGCTTGGAGCCGGGGAGCACTGAAGCTTTCTTT.